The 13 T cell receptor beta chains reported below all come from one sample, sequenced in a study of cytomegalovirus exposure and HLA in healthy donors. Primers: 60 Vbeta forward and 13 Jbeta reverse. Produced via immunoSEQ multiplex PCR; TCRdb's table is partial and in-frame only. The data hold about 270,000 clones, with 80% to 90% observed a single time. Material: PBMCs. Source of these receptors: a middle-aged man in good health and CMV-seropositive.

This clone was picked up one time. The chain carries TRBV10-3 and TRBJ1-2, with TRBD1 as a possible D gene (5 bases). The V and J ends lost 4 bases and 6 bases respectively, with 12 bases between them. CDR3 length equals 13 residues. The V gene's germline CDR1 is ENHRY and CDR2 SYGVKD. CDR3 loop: CAISAPGGHGYTF. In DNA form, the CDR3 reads TGTGCCATCAGTGCCCCCGGGGGTCATGGCTACACCTTC.

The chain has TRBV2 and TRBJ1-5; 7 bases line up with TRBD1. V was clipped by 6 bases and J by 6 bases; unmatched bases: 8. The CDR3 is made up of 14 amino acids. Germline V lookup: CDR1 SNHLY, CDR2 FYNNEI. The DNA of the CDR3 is TGTGCCAGCAGGACAGGGCAAAGCTCTCAGCCCCAGCATTTT. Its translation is CASRTGQSSQPQHF. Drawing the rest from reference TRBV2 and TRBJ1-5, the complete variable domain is EPEVTQTPSHQVTQMGQEVILRCVPISNHLYFYWYRQILGQKVEFLVSFYNNEISEKSEIFDDQFSVERPDGSNFTLKIRSTKLEDSAMYFCASRTGQSSQPQHFGDGTRLSIL.

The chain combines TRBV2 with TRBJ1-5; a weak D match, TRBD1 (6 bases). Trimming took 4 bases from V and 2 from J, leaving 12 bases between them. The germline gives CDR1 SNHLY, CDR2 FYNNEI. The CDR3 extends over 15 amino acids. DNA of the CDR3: TGTGCCAGCAGTGTACAGGGAAGGGGCAATCAGCCCCAGCATTTT. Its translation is CASSVQGRGNQPQHF.

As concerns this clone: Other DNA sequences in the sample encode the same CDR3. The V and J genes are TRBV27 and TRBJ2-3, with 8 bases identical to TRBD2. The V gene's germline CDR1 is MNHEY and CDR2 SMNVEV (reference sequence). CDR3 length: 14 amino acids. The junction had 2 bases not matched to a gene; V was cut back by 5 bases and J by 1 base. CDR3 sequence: CASSLTSGTDTQYF. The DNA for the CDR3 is TGTGCCAGCAGTCTGACTAGCGGCACAGATACGCAGTATTTT.

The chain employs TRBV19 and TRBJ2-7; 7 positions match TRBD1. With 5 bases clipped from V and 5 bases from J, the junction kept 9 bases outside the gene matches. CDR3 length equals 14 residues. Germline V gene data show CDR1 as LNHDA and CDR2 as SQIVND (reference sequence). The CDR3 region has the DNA TGTGCCAGTAGTGATAGGGGGCTTCGGGACGAGCAGTACTTC. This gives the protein CASSDRGLRDEQYF.

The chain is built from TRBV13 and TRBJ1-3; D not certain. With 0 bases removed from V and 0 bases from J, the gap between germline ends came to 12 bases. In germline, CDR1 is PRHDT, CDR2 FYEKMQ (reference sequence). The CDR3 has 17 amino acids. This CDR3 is CASSLGAETNSGNTIYF. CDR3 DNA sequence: TGTGCCAGCAGCTTAGGGGCAGAAACCAACTCTGGAAACACCATATATTTT.

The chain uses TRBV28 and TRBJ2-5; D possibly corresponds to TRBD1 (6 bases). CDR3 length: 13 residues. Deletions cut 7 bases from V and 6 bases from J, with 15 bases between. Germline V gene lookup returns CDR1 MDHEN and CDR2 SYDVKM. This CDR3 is CASKQNRDQTQYF. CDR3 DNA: TGTGCCAGCAAGCAAAACAGGGACCAGACCCAGTACTTC.

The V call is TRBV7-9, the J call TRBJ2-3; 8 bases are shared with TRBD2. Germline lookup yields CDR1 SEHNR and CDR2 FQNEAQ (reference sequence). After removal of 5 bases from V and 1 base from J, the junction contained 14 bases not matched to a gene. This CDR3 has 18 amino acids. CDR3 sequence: CASSQTPLGREGTDTQYF. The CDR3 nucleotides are TGTGCCAGCAGCCAGACCCCCTTGGGGCGGGAGGGCACAGATACGCAGTATTTT.

In nucleotides, the CDR3 is TGTGCCAGTAATGAAGGGCAGGGCCGAGATACTAACTATGGCTACACCTTC. Translating it yields CASNEGQGRDTNYGYTF. The chain is built from TRBV19 and TRBJ1-2; D is possibly TRBD1 (5 bases). V lost 7 bases and J lost 0, with 21 bases in between. CDR3 size: 17 residues. CDR1 and CDR2 from the germline V gene are LNHDA and SQIVND (reference sequence).

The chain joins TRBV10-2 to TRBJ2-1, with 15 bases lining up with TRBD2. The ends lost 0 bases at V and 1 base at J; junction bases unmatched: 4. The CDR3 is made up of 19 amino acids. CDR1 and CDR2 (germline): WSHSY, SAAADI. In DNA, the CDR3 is TGCGCCAGCAGTGAGTCGGGGGGACTAGCGGGAGGTTCCTACAATGAGCAGTTCTTC. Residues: CASSESGGLAGGSYNEQFF.

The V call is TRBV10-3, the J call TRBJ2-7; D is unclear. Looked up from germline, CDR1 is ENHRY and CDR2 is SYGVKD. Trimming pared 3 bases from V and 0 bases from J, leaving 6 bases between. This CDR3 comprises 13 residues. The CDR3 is CAISDVSSYEQYF. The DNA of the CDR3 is TGTGCCATCAGTGACGTGAGCTCCTACGAGCAGTACTTC.

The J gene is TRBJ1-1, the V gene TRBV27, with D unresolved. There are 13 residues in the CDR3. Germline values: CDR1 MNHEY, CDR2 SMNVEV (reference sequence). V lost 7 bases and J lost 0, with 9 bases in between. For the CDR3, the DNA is TGTGCCAGCATAAGCACGCTGAACACTGAAGCTTTCTTT. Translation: CASISTLNTEAFF.

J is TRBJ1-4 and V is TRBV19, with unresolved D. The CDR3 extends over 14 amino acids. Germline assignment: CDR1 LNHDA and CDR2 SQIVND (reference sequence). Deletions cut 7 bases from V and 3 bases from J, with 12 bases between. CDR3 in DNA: TGTGCCAGTAACCTATACGGTGCTAATGAAAAACTGTTTTTT. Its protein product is CASNLYGANEKLFF.